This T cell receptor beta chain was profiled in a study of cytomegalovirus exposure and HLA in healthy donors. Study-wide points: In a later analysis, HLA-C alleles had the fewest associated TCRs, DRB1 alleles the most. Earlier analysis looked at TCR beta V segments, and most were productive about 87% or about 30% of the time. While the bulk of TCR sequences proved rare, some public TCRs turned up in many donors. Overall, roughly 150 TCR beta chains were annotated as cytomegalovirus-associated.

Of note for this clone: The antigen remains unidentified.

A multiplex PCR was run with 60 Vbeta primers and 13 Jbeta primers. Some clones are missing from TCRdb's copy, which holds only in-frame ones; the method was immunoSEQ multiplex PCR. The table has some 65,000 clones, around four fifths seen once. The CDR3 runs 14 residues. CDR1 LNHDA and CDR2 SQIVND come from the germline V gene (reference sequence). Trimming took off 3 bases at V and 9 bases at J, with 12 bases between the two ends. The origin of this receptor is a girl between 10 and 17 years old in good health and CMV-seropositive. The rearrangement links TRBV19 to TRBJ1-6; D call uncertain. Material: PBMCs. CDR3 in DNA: TGTGCCAGTAGTATGGAGGGTCAGGCTTCACCCCTCCACTTT. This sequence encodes CASSMEGQASPLHF. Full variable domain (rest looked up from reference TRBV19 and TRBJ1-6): DGGITQSPKYLFRKEGQNVTLSCEQNLNHDAMYWYRQDPGQGLRLIYYSQIVNDFQKGDIAEGYSVSREKKESFPLTVTSAQKNPTAFYLCASSMEGQASPLHFGNGTRLTVT.